A single sample is the source of the 16 T cell receptor beta chains below, sequenced in a study of cytomegalovirus exposure and HLA in healthy donors (dated 2017 in TCRdb). Receptor libraries were prepared by the immunoSEQ multiplex PCR assay. For the multiplex PCR, a mixture combining 60 forward primers for TCR Vbeta segments and 13 reverse primers for TCR Jbeta segments was used. This is the immuneACCESS table as TCRdb keeps it, with only in-frame sequences that have V and J called. A part of the clones is gone; compared with another copy, unresolved V genes explain less than half, and the rest is unexplained. This sample gives under 200,000 clones in total; about four fifths of them show up just once. The ten largest clones take up around 9.1% of the sample. Material for sequencing was PBMCs. The receptors stem from a male donor in good health and CMV-seropositive.

The genes are TRBV5-6 and TRBJ1-2; TRBD1 agrees at 7 bases. V shed 1 base, J shed 3 bases, and the junction held 9 bases outside the gene matches. Germline-derived CDR1 and CDR2 are SGHDT and YYEEEE. The CDR3 runs to 16 residues. In DNA, the CDR3 is TGTGCCAGCAGCTTGAGCGCGAGGGGGCCGTACTATGGCTACACCTTC. This translates into CASSLSARGPYYGYTF.

The chain recombines TRBV19 with TRBJ1-1, with 7 bases matching TRBD1. Germline lookup yields CDR1 LNHDA and CDR2 SQIVND (reference sequence). V shed 5 bases, J shed 4 bases, and the junction held 4 bases outside the gene matches. This CDR3 is 13 amino acids long. DNA for the CDR3: TGTGCCAGTAGTCTTGGGACAGTCACTGAAGCTTTCTTT. Its translation is CASSLGTVTEAFF.

The chain carries TRBV4-3 and TRBJ2-1; TRBD2 aligns across 7 bases. This CDR3 comprises 15 residues. The germline gives CDR1 LGHNA, CDR2 YSLEER. V gave up 3 bases and J gave up 0 bases; unmatched junction bases: 2. The CDR3 DNA is TGCGCCAGCAGCCAGGGGGGGGACTCCTACAATGAGCAGTTCTTC. Amino acid sequence: CASSQGGDSYNEQFF.

The chain uses TRBV7-9 and TRBJ2-7; 14 bases agree with TRBD2. Germline trimming cut 3 bases from V and 7 bases from J; bases unmatched to any gene: 14. The germline CDR1 and CDR2 sequences are SEHNR and FQNEAQ (reference sequence). The CDR3 spans 18 residues. CDR3: CASSFGTSGSPSGGEQYF. The DNA of the CDR3 is TGTGCCAGCAGCTTTGGGACTAGCGGGAGCCCTTCAGGTGGAGAGCAGTACTTC. Together with reference TRBV7-9 and TRBJ2-7, the CDR3 gives the full variable domain: DTGVSQNPRHKITKRGQNVTFRCDPISEHNRLYWYRQTLGQGPEFLTYFQNEAQLEKSRLLSDRFSAERPKGSFSTLEIQRTEQGDSAMYLCASSFGTSGSPSGGEQYFGPGTRLTVT.

The chain has TRBV7-8 and TRBJ2-1; possibly TRBD1 for D (6 bases). The germline V and J ends were trimmed by 0 bases and 9 bases, with 9 bases remaining between them. The CDR3 has 13 residues. Germline V CDR1 and CDR2: SGHVS, FQNEAQ. CDR3 nucleotides: TGTGCCAGCAGCTTAGCCCTCAGGGGTGAGCAGTTCTTC. Translation gives CASSLALRGEQFF.

V usage is TRBV28 and J usage is TRBJ2-1; D perhaps matches TRBD2 (6 bases). The CDR3 spans 16 residues. Germline V gene lookup returns CDR1 MDHEN and CDR2 SYDVKM. The V gene lost 8 bases and the J gene lost 0 bases, with 17 bases spanning the gap. This chain's CDR3 is CASPPSAGSSYNEQFF. The CDR3, as DNA: TGTGCCAGCCCACCCTCGGCGGGAAGCTCCTACAATGAGCAGTTCTTC.

The gene calls are TRBV28 and TRBJ1-1; D perhaps matches TRBD1 (5 bases). Germline V CDR1 and CDR2: MDHEN, SYDVKM. The CDR3 sequence is 13 residues long. Trimming stripped 1 base from V and 5 bases from J, with 8 bases between. CDR3 sequence: CASSLLAGTEAFF. The CDR3 DNA reads as TGTGCCAGCAGTTTATTGGCAGGGACTGAAGCTTTCTTT.

The V gene is TRBV4-1, the J gene TRBJ1-4, with TRBD1 matching 8 bases. The V gene end was trimmed by 4 bases and the J gene end by 4 bases; junction bases not matched to a gene: 11. There are 17 residues in the CDR3. Germline CDR1 and CDR2: MGHRA and YSYEKL. CDR3 nucleotide sequence: TGCGCCAGCAGCCCAGAGGCCAGGGACAGGAGTAATGAAAAACTGTTTTTT. This sequence encodes CASSPEARDRSNEKLFF.

The V call is TRBV9, the J call TRBJ1-2, with D unresolved. Germline V gives CDR1 SGDLS, CDR2 YYNGEE. The CDR3 covers 14 residues. Trimming removed 2 bases at V and 0 bases at J, with 8 bases between. Here the CDR3 reads CASSVASANYGYTF. The DNA of the CDR3 is TGTGCCAGCAGCGTCGCTTCGGCTAACTATGGCTACACCTTC.

In regard to this clone: Other DNA sequences in the sample encode the same CDR3. The chain carries TRBV6-5 and TRBJ1-2; D gene ambiguous. The V and J ends lost 3 bases and 4 bases respectively, with 9 bases between them. CDR3 length: 13 amino acids. Looked up from germline, CDR1 is MNHEY and CDR2 is SVGAGI. DNA of the CDR3: TGTGCCAGCAGTTATAGCTACTCCTATGGCTACACCTTC. Residues: CASSYSYSYGYTF.

The chain has TRBV4-3 and TRBJ2-7, with D unclear. CDR1 LGHNA and CDR2 YSLEER come from the germline V gene. This CDR3 is 13 amino acids long. With 1 base removed from V and 0 bases from J, the gap between germline ends came to 4 bases. Here the CDR3 DNA reads TGCGCCAGCAGCCAAGTTCTCTCCTACGAGCAGTACTTC. Translated, it gives CASSQVLSYEQYF.

This clone was counted between two and nine times. V is TRBV7-8 and J is TRBJ1-4; the match to TRBD1 covers 9 bases. The CDR3 has 14 amino acids. Germline CDR1 reads SGHVS; CDR2 reads FQNEAQ. J was trimmed by 8 bases and V by 6 bases; bases with no gene match: 7. CDR3 bases: TGTGCCAGCAGACTAGGACAGGGGTGGGAAAAACTGTTTTTT. Amino acids: CASRLGQGWEKLFF.

The V call is TRBV18, the J call TRBJ1-1; TRBD1 might be the D (6 bases). Germline assignment: CDR1 KGHSH and CDR2 LQKENI. V gave up 2 bases and J gave up 4 bases, with 11 bases separating them. The length of the CDR3 is 14 residues. CDR3 amino acids: CASSPGGWSTEAFF. CDR3 nucleotides: TGTGCCAGCTCACCAGGGGGCTGGAGCACTGAAGCTTTCTTT. Looking up the rest from reference TRBV18 and TRBJ1-1 gives the full variable domain: NAGVMQNPRHLVRRRGQEARLRCSPMKGHSHVYWYRQLPEEGLKFMVYLQKENIIDESGMPKERFSAEFPKEGPSILRIQQVVRGDSAAYFCASSPGGWSTEAFFGQGTRLTVV.

The gene calls are TRBV7-9 and TRBJ2-1; the match to TRBD2 covers 13 bases. Germline V CDR1 and CDR2: SEHNR, FQNEAQ (reference sequence). This CDR3 is 17 amino acids long. The junction had 12 bases not matched to a gene; V was cut back by 3 bases and J by 10 bases. As DNA, the CDR3 is TGTGCCAGCAGCTTCGGGACTAGCGGGAAGCCGAGAGGAGAGCAGTTCTTC. Encoded protein: CASSFGTSGKPRGEQFF.

V usage is TRBV28 and J usage is TRBJ1-1; D not resolved. V dropped 6 bases and J dropped 1 base, with 6 bases sitting between them. The V gene's germline CDR1 is MDHEN and CDR2 SYDVKM. This CDR3 has 12 amino acids. As DNA, the CDR3 is TGTGCCAGCAGAACAAGGAACACTGAAGCTTTCTTT. Its protein product is CASRTRNTEAFF.

The V call is TRBV7-6, the J call TRBJ2-2; 8 bases agree with TRBD2. The germline V gene has CDR1 SGHVS and CDR2 FNYEAQ. CDR3 length equals 15 residues. V was pared by 3 bases and J by 4 bases, with 4 bases of the junction left unmatched. The CDR3 loop reads CASSFLAGGTGELFF. Here the CDR3 DNA reads TGTGCCAGCAGCTTCCTCGCGGGGGGCACCGGGGAGCTGTTTTTT.